The TCR beta chain described here comes from a study of neurological immune-mediated disorders. Study overall: The approximately 34 multiple sclerosis patients comprised approximately 30 relapsing-remitting and 3 secondary progressive cases.

Overall study findings and caveats: HTLV-1-associated myelopathy had the most TCR clonal expansion, while multiple sclerosis had the least, a level that fell below healthy controls.

Use was made of about a million CD4+ or CD8+ T cells in sorted libraries. The authors made cDNA by 5'RACE with 10-nucleotide random UMIs. TCRdb re-derived calls from the 5' RACE reads in MiXCR, one entry per CDR3 protein. Found here are 40,000 to 55,000 distinct CDR3 sequences, less than 6% of them singletons; the top ten hold approximately 1.5%. In its sample, this clonotype was seen many times. Its antigen is currently unknown. The V and J ends lost 4 bases and 7 bases respectively, with 14 bases between them. The CDR3 sequence is 14 residues long. Per germline, CDR1 SGHRS and CDR2 YFSETQ. The chain carries TRBV5-1 and TRBJ2-2; weak D call: TRBD2 (6 bases). This sequence was found in a woman between 18 and 29 years old with multiple sclerosis. Sequencing was done on a sample of CD4+ T cells from blood. CDR3 DNA: TGCGCCAGCAGCCTTCGGTCGGAGGGCGGGGAGCTGTTTTTT. Its translation: CASSLRSEGGELFF.